The next 28 T cell receptor beta chains were all read from a single sample in a study of Graves' ophthalmopathy and Graves' hyperthyroidism. The TCR beta CDR3 regions underwent amplification from RNA transcripts. HTBI primers were used in a first-round RT-PCR, which preceded a second-round multiplex PCR. TCRdb re-analysed the multiplex PCR reads in MiXCR, keeping a single row per CDR3 protein. The table includes hundreds of thousands of distinct CDR3 sequences, approximately 21% detected once. Sequences were obtained from peripheral blood. All receptors come from a woman between 18 and 29 years old with stable Graves' hyperthyroidism. Some clones in this sample may be carry-over from other donors' samples.

Comments on this clonotype: This may arise from a read error, as a much more abundant clone is one base away. Given the absence of the conserved phenylalanine or tryptophan at the CDR3 end, a read error is likely. The gene calls are TRBV9 and TRBJ1-5, with 12 bases that match TRBD1. The V gene end was trimmed by 3 bases and the J gene end by 7 bases; junction bases not matched to a gene: 5. This CDR3 has 15 amino acids. Germline V gives CDR1 SGDLS, CDR2 YYNGEE. The CDR3 DNA reads as TGTGCCAGCAGCGAGGGACAGGGGGCTTGGCAGCCCCAGCATTTG. It encodes CASSEGQGAWQPQHL.

This clonotype was seen many times. The J gene is TRBJ1-1, the V gene TRBV12-3 or TRBV12-4; maybe TRBD1 (5 bases). V was trimmed by 5 bases and J by 11 bases, leaving 21 bases between them. CDR3 length: 14 amino acids. The CDR3 reads CASSPWENQGDAFF. For the CDR3, the DNA is TGTGCCAGCAGTCCCTGGGAAAACCAAGGGGATGCTTTCTTT.

At least ten counts were recorded for this clonotype. The chain has TRBV7-8 and TRBJ2-7; weak D call: TRBD2 (6 bases). The V end lost 1 base, the J end lost 7 bases, and 14 bases lay between the germline ends. The CDR3 spans 14 residues. Germline CDR1 is SGHVS and CDR2 is FQNEAQ. The CDR3: CASSLVGPGREQYF. The CDR3 DNA is TGTGCCAGCAGCTTAGTGGGGCCAGGGAGGGAGCAGTACTTC. The full variable domain, its missing parts supplied by reference TRBV7-8 and TRBJ2-7, is GAGVSQSPRYKVAKRGQDVALRCDPISGHVSLFWYQQALGQGPEFLTYFQNEAQLDKSGLPSDRFFAERPEGSVSTLKIQRTQQEDSAVYLCASSLVGPGREQYFGPGTRLTVT.

At least ten counts were recorded for this clonotype. V and J are TRBV6-1 and TRBJ1-2; D not certain. The V gene lost 6 bases and the J gene lost 3 bases, with 11 bases spanning the gap. The CDR3 totals 13 residues. Looked up from germline, CDR1 is MNHNS and CDR2 is SASEGT. CDR3 DNA sequence: TGTGCCAGCAGCCTAGGAGAGGACTATGGCTACACCTTC. Its protein product is CASSLGEDYGYTF.

This clonotype was found many times. The chain carries TRBV12-3 or TRBV12-4 and TRBJ2-7, with TRBD2 matching over 7 bases. With V trimmed by 5 bases and J by 7 bases, 14 bases remained unmatched. The CDR3 sequence is 15 residues long. The CDR3 DNA follows: TGTGCCAGCAGTAACCCCGGACTAGTCACTGGTGAGCAGTACTTC. This translates into CASSNPGLVTGEQYF.

This clonotype was found a few times. The V gene is TRBV6-2 or TRBV6-3, the J gene TRBJ2-7; the D gene is possibly TRBD1 (5 bases). This CDR3 comprises 15 residues. Trimming pared 3 bases from V and 6 bases from J, leaving 18 bases between. CDR1 and CDR2 (germline): MNHEY, SVGEGT. The CDR3: CASSYQGAALGEQYF. The CDR3 region has the DNA TGTGCCAGCAGTTATCAAGGGGCGGCGTTAGGCGAGCAGTACTTC.

CDR3 amino acids: CASSLGPRINQPQHF. The CDR3 DNA is TGTGCCAGCAGTTTAGGGCCCCGGATCAATCAGCCCCAGCATTTT. The chain employs TRBV12-3 or TRBV12-4 and TRBJ1-5; D unclear. Deletions cut 1 base from V and 3 bases from J, with 10 bases between. The CDR3 is 15 amino acids.

This clonotype was picked up many times. The chain couples TRBV27 to TRBJ2-5, with unresolved D. CDR3 length equals 12 residues. Germline lookup yields CDR1 MNHEY and CDR2 SMNVEV (reference sequence). V was cut by 6 bases and J by 4 bases, with 9 bases left in between. As DNA, the CDR3 is TGTGCCAGCAGAACCGACGGAGAGACCCAGTACTTC. Translated: CASRTDGETQYF.

This clonotype has ten or more counts. This rearrangement joins TRBV12-3 or TRBV12-4 to TRBJ1-2; 9 bases fit TRBD1. With V trimmed by 5 bases and J by 8 bases, 12 bases remained unmatched. CDR3 size: 15 residues. The CDR3 here is CASSTTGTGIGGYTF. The CDR3 DNA sequence: TGTGCCAGCAGTACAACCGGGACAGGGATAGGGGGCTACACCTTC.

The CDR3 coding sequence is TGTGCCAGCAGCCGAGAGGCACTAGCGGGAGGGGTCGAGCAGTACTTC. Amino acid sequence: CASSREALAGGVEQYF. The V call is TRBV11-2, the J call TRBJ2-7; 13 bases align to TRBD2. V shed 5 bases, J shed 6 bases, and the junction held 10 bases outside the gene matches. This CDR3 has 16 residues. Germline V CDR1 and CDR2: SGHAT, FQNNGV.

This clonotype was seen repeatedly, ten times or more. The germline gene is not matched at one end of the junction; a read error may be the cause. This sequence joins TRBV12-3 or TRBV12-4 and TRBJ1-2; TRBD1 matches 12 bases. The CDR3 runs 14 residues. The CDR3 nucleotides read TGTACCAGCAGTCCGGGACAGGGGGCGCATGGCTACACCTTC. Encoded protein: CTSSPGQGAHGYTF.

The chain uses TRBV12-3 or TRBV12-4 and TRBJ1-1; tentatively, D is TRBD1 (6 bases). The CDR3 is 11 amino acids. Trimming took 6 bases from V and 12 from J, leaving 14 bases between them. In nucleotides, the CDR3 is TGTGCCAGCAGGACGAGGGGGGCATCTTTCTTT. Protein: CASRTRGASFF.

This clonotype showed up many times. The gene calls are TRBV20-1 and TRBJ1-2; D is unclear. The CDR3 length is 14 residues. From germline, CDR1 is DFQATT and CDR2 SNEGSKA (reference sequence). V was shortened by 5 bases and J by 4 bases, with 17 bases between the two germline ends. CDR3 nucleotide sequence: TGCAGTGCTCGGGGATCAGAATTATCCTATGGCTACACCTTC. It translates to CSARGSELSYGYTF.

This clonotype was counted many times. The chain has TRBV12-3 or TRBV12-4 and TRBJ2-4; 9 bases agree with TRBD1. The CDR3 contains 16 residues. V was pared by 5 bases and J by 8 bases, with 13 bases of the junction left unmatched. CDR3 sequence: CASSPALGTGKDIQYF. The CDR3 DNA reads TGTGCCAGCAGTCCTGCCTTGGGGACAGGGAAGGACATTCAGTACTTC.

The rearrangement links TRBV18 to TRBJ1-1, with a weak D call TRBD1 (6 bases). The CDR3 is 14 residues long. Trimming left V 1 base short and J 5 bases short, with 11 bases between. Germline loops: CDR1 KGHSH, CDR2 LQKENI. The DNA for the CDR3 is TGTGCCAGCTCACCACTGGGGGCGAGGACTGAAGCTTTCTTT. Amino acid sequence: CASSPLGARTEAFF.

This clonotype was recorded at least ten times. V usage is TRBV20-1 and J usage is TRBJ2-7; weak D call: TRBD2 (6 bases). This CDR3 is 14 amino acids long. V lost 1 base and J lost 4, with 14 bases in between. CDR1 and CDR2 (germline): DFQATT, SNEGSKA (reference sequence). CDR3 sequence: CSARARRGWYEQYF. In DNA form, the CDR3 reads TGCAGTGCTAGAGCCCGCCGGGGGTGGTACGAGCAGTACTTC.

This chain joins TRBV3-1 and TRBJ1-2, with D unresolved. CDR3 length equals 14 residues. V lost 10 bases, J lost 11 bases, and 26 bases lay in between. CDR1 and CDR2 (germline): LGHDT, YNNKEL (reference sequence). The CDR3 DNA is TGTGCCACCGCGCGAGCTTACACCCCCGGTGGGTACACCTTC. Translating it yields CATARAYTPGGYTF. Looking up the rest from reference TRBV3-1 and TRBJ1-2 gives the full variable domain: DTAVSQTPKYLVTQMGNDKSIKCEQNLGHDTMYWYKQDSKKFLKIMFSYNNKELIINETVPNRFSPKSPDKAHLNLHINSLELGDSAVYFCATARAYTPGGYTFGSGTRLTVV.

This clonotype was seen a few times. The V gene is TRBV12-3 or TRBV12-4, the J gene TRBJ2-5, with 8 bases identical to TRBD2. V dropped 6 bases and J dropped 2; count of bases not matched to a gene: 5. This CDR3 region has 14 residues. CDR3 DNA sequence: TGTGCCAGCAGAGGCGGGGGGCGGCAAGAGACCCAGTACTTC. It codes for CASRGGGRQETQYF.

This clonotype showed up many times. The rearrangement joins TRBV28 to TRBJ1-5; TRBD1 might be the D (5 bases). The V end was cut by 4 bases, the J end by 3 bases, with 16 bases between. This CDR3 comprises 16 residues. Germline CDR1 is MDHEN and CDR2 is SYDVKM. CDR3 region: CASSSGLKLINQPQHF. The CDR3 DNA follows: TGTGCCAGCAGTTCGGGACTGAAGCTCATCAATCAGCCCCAGCATTTT.

Worth noting for this clonotype: No conserved phenylalanine or tryptophan ends this CDR3, so it is likely a read error. The CDR3 loop reads CATSGQAQETQYL. The CDR3 DNA is TGTGCCACCAGTGGTCAGGCTCAAGAGACCCAGTACCTC. The V and J genes are TRBV24-1 and TRBJ2-5; the D is unclear. With 5 bases removed from V and 2 bases from J, the gap between germline ends came to 8 bases. This CDR3 has 13 amino acids. Germline V gene lookup returns CDR1 KGHDR and CDR2 SFDVKD.

This clonotype was counted ten times or more. The chain combines TRBV4-1 with TRBJ1-2; possibly TRBD1 for D (5 bases). Germline CDR1 reads MGHRA; CDR2 reads YSYEKL. V shed 1 base and J shed 4 bases, with 13 bases lying between them. The CDR3 contains 15 residues. This CDR3 reads CASSQAGTGIYGYTF. Written as DNA, the CDR3 is TGCGCCAGCAGCCAAGCCGGGACGGGTATCTATGGCTACACCTTC.

This clonotype was seen at least ten times. V gene TRBV5-1 combines with J gene TRBJ1-5; D call uncertain. The CDR3 runs to 15 residues. Germline lookup yields CDR1 SGHRS and CDR2 YFSETQ. Trimming took 4 bases from V and 2 from J, leaving 13 bases between them. In nucleotides, the CDR3 is TGCGCCAGCAGCCCGGCGGGTTCGGGCAATCAGCCCCAGCATTTT. Translated, it gives CASSPAGSGNQPQHF.

This clonotype was counted at least ten times. The chain combines TRBV27 with TRBJ2-7; possibly TRBD1 for D (6 bases). CDR1 and CDR2 (germline): MNHEY, SMNVEV (reference sequence). The V end was cut by 5 bases, the J end by 0 bases, with 20 bases between. The CDR3 spans 17 residues. The CDR3 bases are TGTGCCAGCAGTCCCTTCCCAGACAGGCGAAGCTCCTACGAGCAGTACTTC. Translated: CASSPFPDRRSSYEQYF.

CDR3 DNA: TGTGCCACCAGTGATTACACCGGCTACACCTTC. Translation: CATSDYTGYTF. This chain uses TRBV24-1 with TRBJ1-2; D remains ambiguous. The germline V and J ends were trimmed by 2 bases and 8 bases, with 5 bases remaining between them. This CDR3 is 11 amino acids long. Germline CDR1 reads KGHDR; CDR2 reads SFDVKD.

This clonotype was recorded at least ten times. The rearrangement uses TRBV20-1 and TRBJ1-1; D gene ambiguous. V was clipped by 3 bases and J by 0 bases, with 8 bases between them. Germline V gene data show CDR1 as DFQATT and CDR2 as SNEGSKA (reference sequence). The CDR3 has 13 amino acids. The CDR3 coding sequence is TGCAGTGCTAGTCCAGCCATGAACACTGAAGCTTTCTTT. Residues: CSASPAMNTEAFF.

This clonotype has a count of ten or more. Germline is not matched at one junction end, which may reflect a read error. This chain links TRBV2 with TRBJ1-5; D not resolved. The germline gives CDR1 SNHLY, CDR2 FYNNEI. The CDR3 has 15 amino acids. CDR3 sequence: CAGSENLNSNQPQHF. The CDR3, as DNA: TGTGCCGGCAGTGAAAACCTGAATAGCAATCAGCCCCAGCATTTT.

V usage is TRBV20-1 and J usage is TRBJ1-2; no definite D call. The length of the CDR3 is 13 residues. CDR1 and CDR2 from the germline V gene are DFQATT and SNEGSKA (reference sequence). Trimming cost V 6 bases and J 5 bases, with 16 bases left between them. CDR3 nucleotides: TGCAGTGCCGCCTCTGGAGTGAATTATGGCTACACCTTC. Its protein product is CSAASGVNYGYTF.

This clonotype was seen many times. The chain recombines TRBV7-2 with TRBJ2-7; D is possibly TRBD1 or TRBD2 (5 bases each). With 2 bases removed from V and 0 bases from J, the gap between germline ends came to 14 bases. The CDR3 contains 16 residues. The germline gives CDR1 SGHTA, CDR2 FQGNSA. CDR3 sequence (DNA): TGTGCCAGCAGCTTAACGGTCGGGGCCACCTCCTACGAGCAGTACTTC. It codes for CASSLTVGATSYEQYF.